Shown below are 14 T cell receptor beta chains from a single sample sequenced in a study of cytomegalovirus exposure and HLA in healthy donors. PCR amplification relied on 60 Vbeta primers (plus 13 Jbeta primers). Produced via immunoSEQ multiplex PCR; TCRdb's table is partial and in-frame only. Here the sample spans around 110,000 clones, roughly 83% being singletons. The specimen was PBMCs. These receptors were collected from a woman aged 18-30 years in good health and CMV-seropositive.

Only one count was recorded for this clone. The J gene is TRBJ1-6, the V gene TRBV25-1; D is undetermined. V was pared by 6 bases and J by 6 bases, with 6 bases between. The germline CDR1 and CDR2 sequences are MGHDK and SYGVNS. This CDR3 spans 12 amino acids. The DNA of the CDR3 is TGTGCCAGCAGGGTCGGTAATTCACCCCTCCACTTT. As protein: CASRVGNSPLHF.

The chain carries TRBV15 and TRBJ2-7, with 8 bases identical to TRBD1. The CDR3 sequence is 14 residues long. Germline CDR1 is LNHNV and CDR2 is YYDKDF (reference sequence). After removal of 3 bases from V and 5 bases from J, the junction contained 6 bases not matched to a gene. The CDR3 loop reads CATSSAGGQDEQYF. The CDR3 region has the DNA TGTGCCACCAGCAGTGCAGGGGGCCAGGACGAGCAGTACTTC.

The chain employs TRBV30 and TRBJ2-7; 9 positions agree with TRBD2. The CDR3 covers 14 residues. Trimming took 0 bases from V and 3 from J; bases not matched to a gene: 3. Looked up from germline, CDR1 is GTSNPN and CDR2 is SVGIG (reference sequence). The CDR3 DNA follows: TGTGCCTGGAGTGTATTAGCGGGAGACTACGAGCAGTACTTC. Its protein product is CAWSVLAGDYEQYF.

Only a few counts were recorded for this clone. The V call is TRBV12-5, the J call TRBJ1-2, with 7 bases fitting TRBD1. The CDR3 runs 16 residues. V trimming: 2 bases; J trimming: 2 bases; junction bases outside the gene matches: 8. Germline CDR1 LGHNT, CDR2 FRNRAP. DNA of the CDR3: TGTGCTAGTGGTTTGTCCGCCGGGACAGAAAACTATGGCTACACCTTC. Its protein is CASGLSAGTENYGYTF. The variable domain in full, with the rest retrieved from reference TRBV12-5 and TRBJ1-2, is DARVTQTPRHKVTEMGQEVTMRCQPILGHNTVFWYRQTMMQGLELLAYFRNRAPLDDSGMPKDRFSAEMPDATLATLKIQPSEPRDSAVYFCASGLSAGTENYGYTFGSGTRLTVV.

The rearrangement uses TRBV27 and TRBJ1-5, with D unresolved. The CDR3 is made up of 13 amino acids. The V end lost 5 bases, the J end lost 5 bases, and 10 bases lay between the germline ends. The germline V gene has CDR1 MNHEY and CDR2 SMNVEV (reference sequence). The CDR3 spells CASSPVNHQPQHF. CDR3 DNA: TGTGCCAGCAGTCCGGTTAACCATCAGCCCCAGCATTTT.

The chain joins TRBV7-8 to TRBJ2-7, with TRBD2 matching over 11 bases. This CDR3 region has 14 residues. The germline gives CDR1 SGHVS, CDR2 FQNEAQ. Trimming at V came to 4 bases and at J to 5 bases, leaving 4 bases not matched to a gene. CDR3 bases: TGTGCCAGCAGCTCTAGCGGGAGGTACGACGAGCAGTACTTC. This sequence encodes CASSSSGRYDEQYF.

The gene calls are TRBV30 and TRBJ1-6; no clear D gene. The CDR3 runs to 13 residues. Trimming removed 2 bases at V and 5 bases at J, with 7 bases between. CDR1 and CDR2 from the germline V gene are GTSNPN and SVGIG (reference sequence). CDR3 residues: CAWSLANNSPLHF. CDR3 bases: TGTGCCTGGAGTCTAGCCAATAATTCACCCCTCCACTTT.

This chain links TRBV30 with TRBJ2-7, with 8 positions matching TRBD1. CDR1 and CDR2 (germline): GTSNPN, SVGIG (reference sequence). The CDR3 runs 16 residues. Trimming cost V 0 bases and J 1 base; bases outside gene matches: 8. The CDR3 region is CAWSVQGGDLSYEQYF. The CDR3 nucleotides read TGTGCCTGGAGTGTACAGGGGGGTGACCTGTCCTACGAGCAGTACTTC. The full variable domain, its missing parts supplied by reference TRBV30 and TRBJ2-7, is SQTIHQWPATLVQPVGSPLSLECTVEGTSNPNLYWYRQAAGRGLQLLFYSVGIGQISSEVPQNLSASRPQDRQFILSSKKLLLSDSGFYLCAWSVQGGDLSYEQYFGPGTRLTVT.

The chain links TRBV5-4 to TRBJ1-2, with D possibly TRBD1 on 5 matching bases. This CDR3 has 13 amino acids. V shed 0 bases and J shed 6 bases, with 9 bases lying between them. CDR1 is SGHNT, CDR2 YYREEE, per germline (reference sequence). The CDR3 sequence: CASSLAGVDGYTF. The DNA of the CDR3 is TGTGCCAGCAGCTTGGCGGGGGTTGATGGCTACACCTTC.

This clone was seen only a few times. J is TRBJ2-7 and V is TRBV19, with 7 bases aligning to TRBD2. Trimming at V came to 5 bases and at J to 0 bases, leaving 7 bases not matched to a gene. CDR1 is LNHDA and CDR2 is SQIVND in the germline V gene (reference sequence). The CDR3 totals 15 residues. The CDR3 bases are TGTGCCAGTAGTCCAAGAGCGGGGAGCTCCTACGAGCAGTACTTC. This codes for CASSPRAGSSYEQYF.

This rearrangement joins TRBV6-1 to TRBJ2-1, with D possibly matching TRBD1 (6 bases). Germline assignment: CDR1 MNHNS and CDR2 SASEGT. Trimming left V 3 bases short and J 2 bases short, with 8 bases between. There are 14 residues in the CDR3. In nucleotides, the CDR3 is TGTGCCAGCAGTGACGGGACACCCTACAATGAGCAGTTCTTC. Translation gives CASSDGTPYNEQFF.

Regarding this clone: The same CDR3 is also encoded by other DNA sequences in this sample. The chain is built from TRBV19 and TRBJ1-5; 9 positions match TRBD1. Germline assignment: CDR1 LNHDA and CDR2 SQIVND (reference sequence). CDR3 size: 13 residues. V lost 6 bases, J lost 4 bases, and 1 base stayed unmatched. CDR3 nucleotides: TGTGCCAGTAGAGACAGGGGGAATCAGCCCCAGCATTTT. It codes for CASRDRGNQPQHF.

This clone was picked up one time. The CDR3 reads CASSSGPYEQYF. The CDR3 coding sequence is TGTGCCAGCTCATCAGGGCCCTACGAGCAGTACTTC. The chain combines TRBV6-5 with TRBJ2-7; maybe TRBD1 (5 bases). CDR1 and CDR2 (germline): MNHEY, SVGAGI. The CDR3 is 12 residues long. V was shortened by 8 bases and J by 2 bases, with 10 bases between the two germline ends.

The gene calls are TRBV5-6 and TRBJ1-2; no firm D call. V was shortened by 3 bases and J by 5 bases, with 20 bases between the two germline ends. The CDR3 length is 16 residues. The germline CDR1 and CDR2 sequences are SGHDT and YYEEEE. CDR3 DNA sequence: TGTGCCAGCAGCTACCCGACCGGGCCAAGGGAGTATGGCTACACCTTC. It encodes CASSYPTGPREYGYTF.